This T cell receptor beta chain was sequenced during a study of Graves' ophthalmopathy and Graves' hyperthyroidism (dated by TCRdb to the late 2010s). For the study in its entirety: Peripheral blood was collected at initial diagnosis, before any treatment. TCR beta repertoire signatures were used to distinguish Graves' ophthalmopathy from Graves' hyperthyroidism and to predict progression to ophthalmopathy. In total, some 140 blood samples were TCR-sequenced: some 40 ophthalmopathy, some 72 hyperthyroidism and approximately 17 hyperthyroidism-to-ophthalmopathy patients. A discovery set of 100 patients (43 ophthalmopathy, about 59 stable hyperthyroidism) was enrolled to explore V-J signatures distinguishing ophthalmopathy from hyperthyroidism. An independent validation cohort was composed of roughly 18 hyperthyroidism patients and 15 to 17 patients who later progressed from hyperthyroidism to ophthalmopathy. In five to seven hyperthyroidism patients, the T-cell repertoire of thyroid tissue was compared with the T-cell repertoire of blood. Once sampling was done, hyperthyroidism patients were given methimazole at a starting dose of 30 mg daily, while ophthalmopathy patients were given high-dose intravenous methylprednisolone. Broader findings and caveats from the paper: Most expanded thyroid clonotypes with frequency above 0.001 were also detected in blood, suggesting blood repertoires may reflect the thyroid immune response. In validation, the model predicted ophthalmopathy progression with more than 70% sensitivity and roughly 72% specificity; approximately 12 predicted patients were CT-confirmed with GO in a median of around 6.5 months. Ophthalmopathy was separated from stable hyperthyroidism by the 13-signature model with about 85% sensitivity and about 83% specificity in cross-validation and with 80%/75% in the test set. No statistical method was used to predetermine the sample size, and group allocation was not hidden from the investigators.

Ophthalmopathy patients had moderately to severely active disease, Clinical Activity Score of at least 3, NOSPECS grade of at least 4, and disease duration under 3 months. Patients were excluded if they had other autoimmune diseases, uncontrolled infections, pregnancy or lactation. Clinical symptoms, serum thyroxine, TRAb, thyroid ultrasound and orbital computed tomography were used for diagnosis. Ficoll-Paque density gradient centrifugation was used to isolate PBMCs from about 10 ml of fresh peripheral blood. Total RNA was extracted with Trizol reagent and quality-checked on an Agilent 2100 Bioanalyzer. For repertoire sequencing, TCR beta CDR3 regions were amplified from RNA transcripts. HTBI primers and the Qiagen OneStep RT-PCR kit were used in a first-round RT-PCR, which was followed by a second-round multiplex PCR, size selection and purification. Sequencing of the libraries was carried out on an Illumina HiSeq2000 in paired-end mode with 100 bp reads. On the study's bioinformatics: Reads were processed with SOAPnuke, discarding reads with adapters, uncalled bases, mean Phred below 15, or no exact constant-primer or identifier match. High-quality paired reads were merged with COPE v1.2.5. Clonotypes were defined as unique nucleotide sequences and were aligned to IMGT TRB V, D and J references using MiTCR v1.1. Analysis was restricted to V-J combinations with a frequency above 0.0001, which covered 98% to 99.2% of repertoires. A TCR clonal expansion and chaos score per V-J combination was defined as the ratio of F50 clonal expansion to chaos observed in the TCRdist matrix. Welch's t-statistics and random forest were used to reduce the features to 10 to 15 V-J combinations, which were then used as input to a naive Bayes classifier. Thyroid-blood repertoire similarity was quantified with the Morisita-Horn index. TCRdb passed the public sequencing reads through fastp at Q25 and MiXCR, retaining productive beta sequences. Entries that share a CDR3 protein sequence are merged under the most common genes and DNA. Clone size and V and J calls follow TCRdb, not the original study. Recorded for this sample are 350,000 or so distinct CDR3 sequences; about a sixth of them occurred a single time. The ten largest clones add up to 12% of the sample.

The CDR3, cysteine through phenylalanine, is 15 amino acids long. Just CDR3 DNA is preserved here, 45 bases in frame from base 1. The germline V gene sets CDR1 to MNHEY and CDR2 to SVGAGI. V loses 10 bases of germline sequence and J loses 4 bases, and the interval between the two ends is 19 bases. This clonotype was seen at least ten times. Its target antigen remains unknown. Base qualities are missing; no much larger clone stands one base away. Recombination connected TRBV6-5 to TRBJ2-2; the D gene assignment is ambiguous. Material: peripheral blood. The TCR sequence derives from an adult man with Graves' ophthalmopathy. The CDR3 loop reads CATDVDPRVTGELFF. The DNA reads TGTGCCACCGACGTGGACCCGCGTGTCACCGGGGAGCTGTTTTTT.